The subject of this entry is one TCR beta chain. The record originates from a study of spatial heterogeneity in lung cancer. TCRdb re-called the 5' RACE reads with MiXCR, one entry per CDR3 protein. The sample records 39,000 or so distinct CDR3 sequences, 7.5% being singletons. Described time point: sample taken at primary tumor resection. The germline V and J ends were trimmed by 0 bases and 7 bases, with 13 bases remaining between them. The CDR3 is made up of 14 amino acids. Germline values: CDR1 WSHSY, CDR2 SAAADI. The input for sequencing was PBMCs, taken at surgery. This rearrangement joins TRBV10-2 to TRBJ2-7, with unresolved D. The source of this sequence is a male donor with early-stage non-small cell lung cancer. CDR3 loop: CASSESGRTREQYF. The CDR3, as DNA: TGCGCCAGCAGTGAGTCGGGAAGAACACGGGAGCAGTACTTC.